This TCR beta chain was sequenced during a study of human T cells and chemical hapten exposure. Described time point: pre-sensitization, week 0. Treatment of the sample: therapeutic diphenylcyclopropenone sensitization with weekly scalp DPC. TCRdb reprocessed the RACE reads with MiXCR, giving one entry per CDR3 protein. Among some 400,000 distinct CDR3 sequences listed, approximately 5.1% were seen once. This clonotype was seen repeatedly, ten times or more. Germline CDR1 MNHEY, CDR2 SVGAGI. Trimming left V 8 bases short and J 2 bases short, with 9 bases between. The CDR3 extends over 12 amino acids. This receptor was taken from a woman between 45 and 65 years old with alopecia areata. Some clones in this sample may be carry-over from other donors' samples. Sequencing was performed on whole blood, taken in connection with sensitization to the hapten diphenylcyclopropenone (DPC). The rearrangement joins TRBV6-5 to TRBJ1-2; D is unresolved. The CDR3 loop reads CASSRGNYGYTF. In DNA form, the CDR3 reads TGTGCCAGCTCGAGAGGGAACTATGGCTACACCTTC.